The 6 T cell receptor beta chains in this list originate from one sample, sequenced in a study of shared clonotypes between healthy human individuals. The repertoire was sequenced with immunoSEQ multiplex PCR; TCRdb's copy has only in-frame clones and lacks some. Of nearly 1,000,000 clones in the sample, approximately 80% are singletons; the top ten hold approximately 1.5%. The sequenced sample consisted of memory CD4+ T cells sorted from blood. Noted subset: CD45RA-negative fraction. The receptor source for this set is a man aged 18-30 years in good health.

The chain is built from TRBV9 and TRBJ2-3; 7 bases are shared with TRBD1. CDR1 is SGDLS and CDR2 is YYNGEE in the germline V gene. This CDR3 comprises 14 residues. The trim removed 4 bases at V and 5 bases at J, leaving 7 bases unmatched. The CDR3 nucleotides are TGTGCCAGCAGCCCAGGGGGAAAAGGAGATACGCAGTATTTT. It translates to CASSPGGKGDTQYF.

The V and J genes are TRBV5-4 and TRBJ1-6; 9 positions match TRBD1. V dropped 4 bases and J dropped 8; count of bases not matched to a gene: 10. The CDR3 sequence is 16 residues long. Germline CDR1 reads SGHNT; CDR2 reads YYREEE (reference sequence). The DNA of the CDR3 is TGTGCCAGCAGCCAAACAGGGGGCGTTGGGTATTCACCCCTCCACTTT. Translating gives CASSQTGGVGYSPLHF.

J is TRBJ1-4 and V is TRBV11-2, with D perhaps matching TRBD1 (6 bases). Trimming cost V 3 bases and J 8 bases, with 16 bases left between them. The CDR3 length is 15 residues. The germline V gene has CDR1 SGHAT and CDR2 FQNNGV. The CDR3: CASSLTGGGREKLFF. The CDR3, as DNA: TGTGCCAGCAGCTTGACAGGCGGAGGGCGCGAAAAACTGTTTTTT. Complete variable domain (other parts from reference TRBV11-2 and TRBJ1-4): EAGVAQSPRYKIIEKRQSVAFWCNPISGHATLYWYQQILGQGPKLLIQFQNNGVVDDSQLPKDRFSAERLKGVDSTLKIQPAKLEDSAVYLCASSLTGGGREKLFFGSGTQLSVL.

CDR3 loop: CASKMEDSMNTEAFF. The CDR3 nucleotides read TGTGCCAGCAAAATGGAGGACAGCATGAACACTGAAGCTTTCTTT. The J gene is TRBJ1-1, the V gene TRBV6-4; tentatively, D is TRBD1 (6 bases). V shed 7 bases and J shed 0 bases, with 15 bases lying between them. Germline values: CDR1 MRHNA, CDR2 SNTAGT. This CDR3 is built from 15 residues.

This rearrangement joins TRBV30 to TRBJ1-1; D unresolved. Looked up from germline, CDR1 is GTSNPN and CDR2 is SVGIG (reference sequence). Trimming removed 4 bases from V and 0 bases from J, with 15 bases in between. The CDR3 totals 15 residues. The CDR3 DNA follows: TGTGCCTGGACCCCGACAACCCGTTTGAACACTGAAGCTTTCTTT. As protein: CAWTPTTRLNTEAFF.

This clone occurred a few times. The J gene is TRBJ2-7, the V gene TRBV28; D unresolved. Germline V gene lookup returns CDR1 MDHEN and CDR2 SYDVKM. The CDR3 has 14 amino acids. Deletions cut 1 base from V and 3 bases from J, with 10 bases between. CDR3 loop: CASSLSQRGYEQYF. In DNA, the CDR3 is TGTGCCAGCAGTTTATCCCAGCGAGGCTACGAGCAGTACTTC.